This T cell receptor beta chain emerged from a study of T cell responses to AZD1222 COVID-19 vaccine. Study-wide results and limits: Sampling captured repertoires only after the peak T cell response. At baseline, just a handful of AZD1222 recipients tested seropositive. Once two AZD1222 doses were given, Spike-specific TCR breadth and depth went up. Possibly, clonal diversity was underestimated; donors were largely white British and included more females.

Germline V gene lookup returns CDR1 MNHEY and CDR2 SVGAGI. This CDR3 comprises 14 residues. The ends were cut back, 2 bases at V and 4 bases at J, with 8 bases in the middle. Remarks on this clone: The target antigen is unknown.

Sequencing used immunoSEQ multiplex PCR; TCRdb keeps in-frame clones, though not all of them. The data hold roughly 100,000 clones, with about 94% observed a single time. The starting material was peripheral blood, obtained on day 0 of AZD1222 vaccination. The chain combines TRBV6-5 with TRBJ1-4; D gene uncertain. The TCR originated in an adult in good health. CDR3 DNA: TGTGCCAGCAGTTACGGGTCCGTTAATGAAAAACTGTTTTTT. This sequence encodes CASSYGSVNEKLFF.